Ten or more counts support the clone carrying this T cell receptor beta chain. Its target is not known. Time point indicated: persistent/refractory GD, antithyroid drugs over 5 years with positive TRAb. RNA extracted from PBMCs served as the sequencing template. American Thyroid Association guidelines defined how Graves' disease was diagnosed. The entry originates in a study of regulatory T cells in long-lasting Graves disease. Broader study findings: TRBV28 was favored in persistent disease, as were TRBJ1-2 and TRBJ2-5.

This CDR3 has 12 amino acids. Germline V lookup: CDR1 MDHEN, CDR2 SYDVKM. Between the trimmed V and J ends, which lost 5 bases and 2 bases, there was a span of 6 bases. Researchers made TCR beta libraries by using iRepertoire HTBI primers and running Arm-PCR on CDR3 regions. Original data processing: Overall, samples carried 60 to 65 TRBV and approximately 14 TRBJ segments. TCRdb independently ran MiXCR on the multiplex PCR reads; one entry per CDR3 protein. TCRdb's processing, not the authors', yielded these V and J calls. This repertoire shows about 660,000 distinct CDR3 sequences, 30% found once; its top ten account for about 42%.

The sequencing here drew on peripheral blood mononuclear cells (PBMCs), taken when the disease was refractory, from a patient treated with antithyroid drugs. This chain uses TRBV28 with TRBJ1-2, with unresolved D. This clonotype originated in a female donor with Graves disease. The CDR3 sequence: CASSKVNYGYTF. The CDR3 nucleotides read TGTGCCAGCAGTAAGGTGAACTATGGCTACACCTTC.